Described below is a single T cell receptor (beta chain) sequence and its context. CDR3 length: 16 amino acids. CDR1 is MNHEY, CDR2 SMNVEV, per germline (reference sequence). Trimming shortened V by 5 bases and J by 8 bases, and 22 bases separated the two germline ends. Libraries were prepared by immunoSEQ multiplex PCR; TCRdb keeps only in-frame clonotypes and omits some of them. The top ten clones hold 7.5% to 10% of a sample with more than 150,000 clones, around 85% of them seen once. This record comes from a study of blood T cell repertoires in COVID-19. Study as a whole: The analysed material was cDNA or gDNA that came from T cells, B-cell-depleted T cells, or PBMCs.

The sequence derives from a woman of 80 years or more with acute or convalescent COVID-19. Sequenced material: peripheral blood. J is TRBJ2-1 and V is TRBV27, with TRBD2 as a possible D gene (5 bases). CDR3 region: CASSPYVGPTGDEQFF. In nucleotides, the CDR3 is TGTGCCAGCAGTCCGTATGTAGGCCCTACCGGGGATGAGCAGTTCTTC.